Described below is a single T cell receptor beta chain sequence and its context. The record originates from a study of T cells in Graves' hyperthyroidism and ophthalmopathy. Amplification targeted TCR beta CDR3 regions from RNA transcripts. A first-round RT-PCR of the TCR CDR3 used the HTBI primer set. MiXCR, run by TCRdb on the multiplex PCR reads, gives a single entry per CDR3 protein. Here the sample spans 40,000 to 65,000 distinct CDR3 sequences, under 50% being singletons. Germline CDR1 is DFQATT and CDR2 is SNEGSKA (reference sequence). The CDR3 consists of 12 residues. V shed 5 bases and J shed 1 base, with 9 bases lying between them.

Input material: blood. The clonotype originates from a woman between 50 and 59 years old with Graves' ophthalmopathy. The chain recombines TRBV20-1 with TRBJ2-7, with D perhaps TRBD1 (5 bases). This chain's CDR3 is CSAARGSYEQYF. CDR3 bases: TGCAGTGCTGCAAGGGGTTCCTACGAGCAGTACTTC.